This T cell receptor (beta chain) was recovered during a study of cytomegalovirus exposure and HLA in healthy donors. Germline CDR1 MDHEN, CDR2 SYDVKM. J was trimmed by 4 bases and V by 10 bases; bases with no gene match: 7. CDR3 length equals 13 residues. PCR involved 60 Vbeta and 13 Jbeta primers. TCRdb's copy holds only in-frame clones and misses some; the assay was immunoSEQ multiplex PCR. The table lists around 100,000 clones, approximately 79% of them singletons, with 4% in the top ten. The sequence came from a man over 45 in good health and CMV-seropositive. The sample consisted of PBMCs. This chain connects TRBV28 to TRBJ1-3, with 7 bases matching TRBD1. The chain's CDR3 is CATKTGQGNTIYF. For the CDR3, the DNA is TGTGCCACCAAGACAGGGCAGGGAAACACCATATATTTT.